The 27 T cell receptor beta chains below all came from one sample that was sequenced in a study of CD8 T cells in Susac syndrome. With random hexamers, reverse transcription was performed on about 0.5 to 1 ug of RNA. TCRdb itself ran the immunoSEQ multiplex PCR reads through MiXCR, one entry per CDR3 protein. The sample shows some 110,000 distinct CDR3 sequences, 80% to 95% of them seen only once. The sequenced sample was CD8+ T cells from PBMCs. The receptor source for this set is a human donor with multiple sclerosis.

This clonotype was counted once. V gene TRBV12-3 or TRBV12-4 combines with J gene TRBJ2-1; 14 nucleotides align to TRBD2. The CDR3 spans 16 residues. J gave up 8 bases and V 7 bases, and 10 bases lay outside the gene matches. The CDR3 loop reads CASTDRLAGGRDEQFF. The CDR3 region has the DNA TGTGCCAGCACCGATCGACTAGCGGGGGGGAGAGATGAGCAGTTCTTC.

A single count supports this clonotype. The CDR3 reads CASSLQGSHEQYF. CDR3 DNA: TGTGCCAGTAGTTTACAGGGTTCCCACGAGCAGTACTTC. The J gene is TRBJ2-7, the V gene TRBV19; maybe TRBD1 (6 bases). V was clipped by 5 bases and J by 5 bases, with 13 bases between them. Germline V gene data show CDR1 as LNHDA and CDR2 as SQIVND (reference sequence). CDR3 length: 13 amino acids.

The gene calls are TRBV28 and TRBJ2-2; no clear D gene. This CDR3 region has 12 residues. Looked up from germline, CDR1 is MDHEN and CDR2 is SYDVKM. Trimming pared 5 bases from V and 6 bases from J, leaving 7 bases between. This CDR3 is CASSAWAGELFF. The CDR3 nucleotides are TGTGCCAGCAGTGCTTGGGCCGGGGAGCTGTTTTTT.

This chain links TRBV7-9 with TRBJ2-2, with 9 bases matching TRBD1. The J segment lost 3 bases and the V segment lost 4 bases, leaving 6 bases of the junction unmatched. Germline V gene lookup returns CDR1 SEHNR and CDR2 FQNEAQ (reference sequence). The CDR3 spans 16 residues. This chain's CDR3 is CASSYRTGAYTGELFF. The CDR3 DNA reads TGTGCCAGCAGCTACCGGACAGGGGCATACACCGGGGAGCTGTTTTTT.

This clonotype is a singleton in its sample. The rearrangement uses TRBV9 and TRBJ2-5, with 11 bases identical to TRBD1. This CDR3 has 15 residues. The trim removed 4 bases at V and 4 bases at J, leaving 6 bases unmatched. The germline V gene encodes CDR1 SGDLS and CDR2 YYNGEE. CDR3 in amino acids: CASSRTGTGGETQYF. CDR3 nucleotide sequence: TGTGCCAGCAGCCGAACCGGGACAGGGGGAGAGACCCAGTACTTC.

The J gene is TRBJ2-1, the V gene TRBV7-8; 14 positions agree with TRBD2. This CDR3 has 16 amino acids. From germline, CDR1 is SGHVS and CDR2 FQNEAQ. V dropped 0 bases and J dropped 7; count of bases not matched to a gene: 2. Here the CDR3 DNA reads TGTGCCAGCAGCTTAGCGACTAGCGGGAGGGCGAATGAGCAGTTCTTC. Amino acid sequence: CASSLATSGRANEQFF.

J is TRBJ2-5 and V is TRBV7-9, with TRBD2 matching over 10 bases. J lost 5 bases, V lost 1 base, and 7 bases had no gene match. CDR1 is SEHNR, CDR2 FQNEAQ, per germline (reference sequence). There are 16 residues in the CDR3. CDR3 loop: CASSLGASGRQETQYF. The CDR3 DNA sequence: TGTGCCAGCAGCTTAGGGGCTAGCGGGAGACAGGAGACCCAGTACTTC.

J is TRBJ2-2 and V is TRBV15, with D perhaps TRBD2 (6 bases). Germline V gene lookup returns CDR1 LNHNV and CDR2 YYDKDF (reference sequence). V lost 0 bases and J 6 bases, leaving 14 bases between the germline ends. CDR3 size: 16 residues. Here the CDR3 reads CATSRESRDWAGELFF. The DNA for the CDR3 is TGTGCCACCAGCAGAGAGAGTCGGGACTGGGCCGGGGAGCTGTTTTTT.

This clonotype was found a few times. The chain carries TRBV19 and TRBJ2-2; D could derive from TRBD1 or TRBD2 (5 bases each). CDR3 size: 14 residues. V was trimmed by 6 bases and J by 4 bases, leaving 12 bases between them. Germline V gives CDR1 LNHDA, CDR2 SQIVND (reference sequence). CDR3 amino acids: CASSPRGPTGELFF. Here the CDR3 DNA reads TGTGCCAGTAGCCCCCGGGGCCCCACCGGGGAGCTGTTTTTT.

This CDR3 is CASSESIRTLSGYTF. CDR3 bases: TGTGCCAGCAGTGAGTCTATAAGGACTTTATCTGGCTACACCTTC. This chain uses TRBV2 with TRBJ1-2; no reliable D call. Between the trimmed V and J ends, which lost 3 bases and 7 bases, there was a span of 18 bases. Germline lookup yields CDR1 SNHLY and CDR2 FYNNEI. The CDR3 loop spans 15 amino acids.

The rearrangement links TRBV7-6 to TRBJ2-3, with 7 bases fitting TRBD2. The CDR3 is made up of 18 amino acids. Trimming removed 4 bases from V and 3 bases from J; junction bases left unmatched: 16. Germline CDR1 SGHVS, CDR2 FNYEAQ. Here the CDR3 DNA reads TGTGCCAGCAGCTCGAGCCGGACTAGGTACTTGCTGACAGATACGCAGTATTTT. Translation gives CASSSSRTRYLLTDTQYF.

The chain combines TRBV5-1 with TRBJ1-1; D possibly corresponds to TRBD1 (5 bases). The CDR3 extends over 16 amino acids. V shed 4 bases and J shed 0 bases, with 16 bases lying between them. CDR1 is SGHRS, CDR2 YFSETQ, per germline. In DNA form, the CDR3 reads TGCGCCAGCAGCCCCTGGGGCGACGGGCTGAACACTGAAGCTTTCTTT. This codes for CASSPWGDGLNTEAFF.

Details on this clonotype: The junction differs from germline at one of its ends, possibly a read error. The genes are TRBV4-1 and TRBJ1-4; no definite D call. This CDR3 is built from 16 residues. CDR1 and CDR2 (germline): MGHRA, YSYEKL. The CDR3 DNA reads TGCGCCAGCAGCCCGCAGCAGGTTGCAACTAATGAAAAACTGCTTTTT. Protein: CASSPQQVATNEKLLF.

The V gene is TRBV9, the J gene TRBJ2-5; 9 positions agree with TRBD1. The CDR3 extends over 14 amino acids. Germline V gene sequence: CDR1 SGDLS, CDR2 YYNGEE. The trim removed 3 bases at V and 3 bases at J, leaving 3 bases unmatched. CDR3 sequence (DNA): TGTGCCAGCAGCGAGAGGACAGGGGAAGAGACCCAGTACTTC. Protein sequence: CASSERTGEETQYF. The full variable domain, its missing parts supplied by reference TRBV9 and TRBJ2-5, is DSGVTQTPKHLITATGQRVTLRCSPRSGDLSVYWYQQSLDQGLQFLIQYYNGEERAKGNILERFSAQQFPDLHSELNLSSLELGDSALYFCASSERTGEETQYFGPGTRLLVL.

The V and J genes are TRBV5-4 and TRBJ2-5; 11 bases are a match to TRBD2. CDR3 size: 18 residues. V lost 4 bases, J lost 0 bases, and 11 bases stayed unmatched. Germline values: CDR1 SGHNT, CDR2 YYREEE (reference sequence). The CDR3 sequence: CASSRLTSGDGNQETQYF. The CDR3 bases are TGTGCCAGCAGCCGCTTGACTAGCGGGGACGGAAACCAAGAGACCCAGTACTTC.

This rearrangement joins TRBV20-1 to TRBJ1-1, with D possibly being TRBD1 (5 bases). Germline assignment: CDR1 DFQATT and CDR2 SNEGSKA (reference sequence). Between the trimmed V and J ends, which lost 6 bases and 6 bases, there was a span of 14 bases. The CDR3 runs 12 residues. The chain's CDR3 is CSARVRDAEAFF. In nucleotides, the CDR3 is TGCAGTGCCCGGGTTAGGGACGCTGAAGCTTTCTTT.

This chain joins TRBV7-9 and TRBJ2-7; D may match TRBD1 or TRBD2 (6 bases each). Trimming shortened V by 3 bases and J by 3 bases, and 15 bases separated the two germline ends. CDR3 size: 15 residues. Germline V gene data show CDR1 as SEHNR and CDR2 as FQNEAQ (reference sequence). This CDR3 is CASSFEGGSHYEQYV. Here the CDR3 DNA reads TGTGCCAGCAGCTTTGAGGGGGGATCGCACTACGAGCAGTACGTC.

The chain employs TRBV9 and TRBJ2-1; D gene uncertain. The germline CDR1 and CDR2 sequences are SGDLS and YYNGEE. CDR3 length: 15 amino acids. Between the trimmed V and J ends, which lost 4 bases and 3 bases, there was a span of 14 bases. CDR3 sequence reads: CASSPLHNIYNEQFF. The CDR3 DNA reads as TGTGCCAGCAGCCCCCTCCACAATATCTACAATGAGCAGTTCTTC.

The chain uses TRBV28 and TRBJ2-3, with D perhaps assigned TRBD1 or TRBD2 (5 bases each). Trimming left V 2 bases short and J 6 bases short, with 18 bases between. Germline V gene lookup returns CDR1 MDHEN and CDR2 SYDVKM. The CDR3 has 16 residues. CDR3 residues: CASSLEGDPRFDTQYF. The CDR3 coding sequence is TGTGCCAGCAGTTTAGAAGGGGACCCCCGGTTCGATACGCAGTATTTT.

The genes are TRBV29-1 and TRBJ2-3, with D hard to call. The CDR3 contains 12 residues. The V gene lost 2 bases and the J gene lost 1 base, with 4 bases spanning the gap. Germline CDR1 and CDR2: SQVTM and ANQGSEA. CDR3 coding DNA: TGCAGCGTTGAAAGCCGCACAGATACGCAGTATTTT. It codes for CSVESRTDTQYF.

This sequence joins TRBV20-1 and TRBJ2-1; 9 bases align to TRBD2. From germline, CDR1 is DFQATT and CDR2 SNEGSKA (reference sequence). The CDR3 is made up of 15 amino acids. J lost 5 bases, V lost 0 bases, and 5 bases had no gene match. This chain's CDR3 is CSARDIAGANNEQFF. CDR3 DNA sequence: TGCAGTGCTAGAGATATAGCGGGGGCAAACAATGAGCAGTTCTTC.

V usage is TRBV5-4 and J usage is TRBJ2-7; 7 nucleotides match TRBD1. CDR3 length: 15 residues. V gave up 4 bases and J gave up 2 bases; unmatched junction bases: 9. Germline values: CDR1 SGHNT, CDR2 YYREEE (reference sequence). CDR3 in amino acids: CASSPRQGSAYEQYF. The CDR3 DNA reads as TGTGCCAGCAGCCCTAGACAGGGTAGCGCCTACGAGCAGTACTTC.

CDR3 in amino acids: CASSSSTGIPYNEQFF. CDR3 sequence (DNA): TGTGCCAGCAGCTCCTCGACAGGGATCCCCTACAATGAGCAGTTCTTC. The chain links TRBV7-9 to TRBJ2-1, with 7 bases that match TRBD1. CDR1 and CDR2 (germline): SEHNR, FQNEAQ (reference sequence). V shed 4 bases, J shed 2 bases, and the junction held 8 bases outside the gene matches. This CDR3 is 16 amino acids long.

The rearrangement links TRBV27 to TRBJ1-2, with 9 bases that match TRBD1. The V segment lost 4 bases and the J segment 4 bases; nucleotides outside the gene matches: 10. Germline lookup yields CDR1 MNHEY and CDR2 SMNVEV (reference sequence). The CDR3 is 16 residues long. The CDR3 DNA follows: TGTGCCAGCAGTTCAAATCCTCGGACAGGGGCCTATGGCTACACCTTC. Translated: CASSSNPRTGAYGYTF.

This rearrangement joins TRBV11-1 to TRBJ2-3, with 10 nucleotides matching TRBD2. The J segment lost 1 base and the V segment lost 3 bases, leaving 4 bases of the junction unmatched. The CDR3 totals 16 residues. In germline, CDR1 is SGHAT, CDR2 FQDESV (reference sequence). The CDR3 region has the DNA TGTGCCAGCAGCTTTCCTGGACTAGCGGGCACAGATACGCAGTATTTT. Translating it yields CASSFPGLAGTDTQYF.

V usage is TRBV7-3 and J usage is TRBJ1-4; D not certain. This CDR3 region has 15 residues. Looked up from germline, CDR1 is SGHTA and CDR2 is FQGTGA. Trimming left V 8 bases short and J 8 bases short, with 21 bases between. The chain's CDR3 is CASSPGGGSQEKLFF. The CDR3 region has the DNA TGTGCCAGCTCTCCCGGAGGTGGGAGTCAAGAAAAACTGTTTTTT.

V usage is TRBV5-6 and J usage is TRBJ1-2, with TRBD1 as a possible D gene (6 bases). The CDR3 runs to 11 residues. V was cut by 10 bases and J by 7 bases, with 14 bases left in between. Germline lookup yields CDR1 SGHDT and CDR2 YYEEEE. Here the CDR3 DNA reads TGTGCCTCATCAGGGGAGCTTGGCTACACCTTC. It translates to CASSGELGYTF.